This T cell receptor beta chain was recovered during a study of T cells in Graves' hyperthyroidism and ophthalmopathy. Of note for this clonotype: Its matching antigen is unknown.

Per germline, CDR1 GTSNPN and CDR2 SVGIG (reference sequence). V was shortened by 0 bases and J by 0 bases, with 9 bases between the two germline ends. The CDR3 loop spans 15 amino acids. The source material, RNA transcripts, was used to amplify TCR beta CDR3 regions. During a first-round RT-PCR of the TCR CDR3, the HTBI primer set was used. Each CDR3 protein gets one entry after TCRdb re-called the multiplex PCR reads with MiXCR. The data contain about 600,000 distinct CDR3 sequences, 16% of them seen just once; the ten biggest clones take up 3% to 4%. General study points: Blood also held most thyroid clonotypes expanded beyond 0.001.

Disease duration was under 3 months in the ophthalmopathy patients, who also had a Clinical Activity Score of at least 3 and a NOSPECS grade of at least 4. The V and J genes are TRBV30 and TRBJ1-3, with D unclear. The sample comprised blood. This sequence was found in a woman in her forties with Graves' ophthalmopathy. The DNA for the CDR3 is TGTGCCTGGAGTGTAACACGGTACTCTGGAAACACCATATATTTT. As protein: CAWSVTRYSGNTIYF.